This passage covers 10 T cell receptor beta chains from one sample sequenced in a study of CD8 T cells in Susac syndrome. Random-hexamer reverse transcription was applied to 0.5 to 1 ug RNA. TCRdb fed the immunoSEQ multiplex PCR reads into MiXCR, producing one record per CDR3 protein. This sample has approximately 68,000 distinct CDR3 sequences; 85% to 95% occur once, and the top ten carry roughly 0.42%. Source material: CD8+ T cells from PBMCs. Receptor source: a human donor with multiple sclerosis.

The chain combines TRBV6-5 with TRBJ2-3; tentatively, D is TRBD2 (6 bases). The CDR3 extends over 15 amino acids. Germline lookup yields CDR1 MNHEY and CDR2 SVGAGI. Trimming removed 2 bases from V and 1 base from J, with 10 bases in between. CDR3 in amino acids: CASSYGGKGTDTQYF. The CDR3 DNA follows: TGTGCCAGCAGTTACGGAGGGAAAGGCACAGATACGCAGTATTTT.

The chain links TRBV4-1 to TRBJ2-1, with a weak D call TRBD1 (7 bases). V lost 6 bases and J lost 13, with 19 bases in between. The germline CDR1 and CDR2 sequences are MGHRA and YSYEKL. The CDR3 runs to 13 residues. The DNA of the CDR3 is TGCGCCAGCAGTTCGAGTCAGGGGGGAATTCAGTTCTTC. Encoded protein: CASSSSQGGIQFF.

This chain joins TRBV13 and TRBJ2-3; TRBD2 matches at 8 bases. V was pared by 4 bases and J by 2 bases, with 5 bases of the junction left unmatched. CDR3 length: 15 amino acids. Looked up from germline, CDR1 is PRHDT and CDR2 is FYEKMQ (reference sequence). The CDR3 spells CASSSTSVHTDTQYF. The CDR3 coding sequence is TGTGCCAGCAGCTCGACTAGCGTCCACACAGATACGCAGTATTTT.

This chain links TRBV12-3 or TRBV12-4 with TRBJ1-1; D is unresolved. The ends were cut back, 0 bases at V and 1 base at J, with 3 bases in the middle. This CDR3 contains 13 residues. The CDR3 DNA is TGTGCCAGCAGTTTAGCCAGGAACACTGAAGCTTTCTTT. It yields the protein CASSLARNTEAFF.

This rearrangement joins TRBV27 to TRBJ2-7; TRBD1 matches at 11 bases. Trimming at V came to 5 bases and at J to 3 bases, leaving 3 bases not matched to a gene. CDR1 is MNHEY and CDR2 is SMNVEV in the germline V gene (reference sequence). The CDR3 runs to 14 residues. The CDR3 nucleotides are TGTGCCAGCAGTATCGGGACAGGGGGCTACGAGCAGTACTTC. Its protein is CASSIGTGGYEQYF.

This chain joins TRBV13 and TRBJ2-2, with D perhaps TRBD1 or TRBD2 (5 bases each). Trimming cost V 1 base and J 2 bases, with 11 bases left between them. The CDR3 spans 16 residues. CDR1 and CDR2 from the germline V gene are PRHDT and FYEKMQ (reference sequence). The CDR3 region is CASSLEGTANTGELFF. The CDR3 nucleotides are TGTGCCAGCAGCTTAGAAGGGACCGCTAACACCGGGGAGCTGTTTTTT.

The rearrangement joins TRBV30 to TRBJ2-5; D may match TRBD1 or TRBD2 (5 bases each). V lost 1 base and J lost 4, with 19 bases in between. This CDR3 is 16 amino acids long. The V gene's germline CDR1 is GTSNPN and CDR2 SVGIG (reference sequence). CDR3 sequence reads: CAWSAQKGPRGETQYF. CDR3 nucleotide sequence: TGTGCCTGGAGTGCGCAAAAGGGCCCGAGGGGAGAGACCCAGTACTTC.

This clonotype occurred once. The V and J genes are TRBV11-2 and TRBJ2-7; D call uncertain. Germline-derived CDR1 and CDR2 are SGHAT and FQNNGV. This CDR3 contains 13 residues. Trimming pared 3 bases from V and 3 bases from J, leaving 9 bases between. This CDR3 is CASSLGGFYEQYF. The CDR3 DNA follows: TGTGCCAGCAGCTTGGGTGGATTCTACGAGCAGTACTTC.

This chain connects TRBV15 to TRBJ2-7; 11 bases fit TRBD1. V shed 0 bases, J shed 5 bases, and the junction held 3 bases outside the gene matches. CDR3 length equals 15 residues. The germline V gene has CDR1 LNHNV and CDR2 YYDKDF (reference sequence). The CDR3 bases are TGTGCCACCAGCAGAGATAGGACAGGGGGCAACGAGCAGTACTTC. It specifies CATSRDRTGGNEQYF.

This clonotype appeared a single time. The V gene is TRBV29-1, the J gene TRBJ2-1; the match to TRBD2 covers 8 bases. This CDR3 has 15 residues. Germline trimming cut 5 bases from V and 0 bases from J; bases unmatched to any gene: 6. CDR1 SQVTM and CDR2 ANQGSEA come from the germline V gene. The CDR3, as DNA: TGCAGCGTTCTTACTCGGGAGGGCTCCTACAATGAGCAGTTCTTC. Its protein is CSVLTREGSYNEQFF.